Included here is one T cell receptor beta chain sequence, with context. A few counts support this clonotype. It lacks a known antigen. Base qualities are not provided; no much larger clone lies one nucleotide away. This record comes from a study of blood T cells in healthy people across ages (dated by TCRdb to between 2014 and 2017). General notes on the study: In model experiments, template switching captured about one uniquely barcoded TCR beta cDNA molecule for every two T cells. Using the same blood draw, the study looked at two additional independent replicas of 1 million unique cDNA reads for two donors, one aged 18 to 30 and the other aged 80 or older. Four age groups were formed from the donors: young (average 16 years), middle-aged (more than 35), aged (62) and long-lived (about 80). To track age-related changes in TCR beta repertoire diversity, the study relied on deep sequencing normalized with unique cDNA molecular identifiers. To avoid experimental bias, donors of different ages were distributed randomly across sequencing lanes. General study outcomes and caveats: Observed TCR beta diversity per million T cells fell roughly linearly with age, and a significant reduction was already apparent by age roughly 40. Estimates of total diversity based on one million sequenced T cells were regarded as lower bounds and as underestimates. Since profiling was done on bulk unsorted PBMCs, naive and antigen-experienced compartments could not be conclusively compared. The percentage of naive T cells measured by flow cytometry correlated strongly with observed TCR beta diversity. Because donor CMV infection status was unknown, age-related changes in expanded clonotypes were potentially confounded. Compared with the aged group, the long-lived group had more naive CD4+ T cells, fewer expanded clones and increased TCR diversity, a pattern suggesting age selection.

Library creation used 5' RACE. These reads were obtained on an Illumina HiSeq 2500. The second PCR ran for roughly 7 to 12 cycles and used a J-beta primer mix along with a sample-barcoded 5' primer. A template-switch 5' adaptor carrying 12 random nucleotides introduced a unique molecular identifier onto each TCR beta cDNA molecule. Each sample yielded at least 3 million CDR3-containing paired-end reads. First-strand cDNA was synthesized from all RNA with the Mint cDNA synthesis kit, primed by a TRBC-specific oligonucleotide. All cDNA was treated with uracil-DNA glycosylase and then went through a first 18-cycle PCR with the universal primers M1SS and BC2_uni_R. In the original analysis: Normalization of each sample was performed by random selection of 1 million high-quality reads, each carrying a distinct molecular identifier. Reads sharing molecular identifiers were discarded rather than binned into consensus sequences. MiTCR, run with a Q25 quality threshold and the strictest error-elimination algorithm, handled CDR3 identification, clonotype clustering and error correction. A nonparametric unseen species model with Euler transformation was used to estimate lower-bound total TCR beta diversity. TCRdb took the public reads, trimmed them with fastp at Q25, ran MiXCR for clone calling and kept in-frame beta chains. Records with the same CDR3 protein are collapsed into one entry carrying the most frequent genes and DNA. The authors' filters were not applied to this entry. This sample has around 1.5 million distinct CDR3 sequences in its table, and approximately 32% of those were observed once. The top ten clonotypes cover approximately 11% of the sample.

V is cut by 1 base and J by 11 bases, and the space between the germline ends is 12 bases. The CDR3 holds 14 amino acids from the cysteine to the phenylalanine. Only CDR3 DNA is held: 42 bases, read in frame from base 1. The germline V gene gives CDR1 as SGHAT and CDR2 as FQNNGV. The donors were roughly 40 Caucasian individuals from Russia, aged about 6 to 95 years, who were systemically healthy. Roughly 11 milliliters of peripheral blood were drawn from each donor into EDTA-treated Vacutainer tubes. Ficoll-Paque density-gradient centrifugation was used to isolate PBMCs, with at least 7 million obtained per sample. Total RNA was extracted from PBMCs with Trizol reagent, with at least 6 micrograms obtained per sample. The percentages of naive CD45RAhigh/CD27high T cells were determined by flow cytometry on a PBMC aliquot from every donor.

This receptor was taken from a woman aged 30 to 39 in good health. The chain joins TRBV11-2 to TRBJ1-6; TRBD1 could be the D gene, as 5 bases match. Sequencing was performed on blood. The CDR3 region reads CASSLGAGGTPLHF. The sequenced DNA is TGTGCCAGCAGCTTAGGTGCGGGGGGGACACCCCTCCACTTT. With the rest looked up from the reference TRBV11-2 and TRBJ1-6 genes rather than sequenced, the full variable domain is EAGVAQSPRYKIIEKRQSVAFWCNPISGHATLYWYQQILGQGPKLLIQFQNNGVVDDSQLPKDRFSAERLKGVDSTLKIQPAKLEDSAVYLCASSLGAGGTPLHFGNGTRLTVT.